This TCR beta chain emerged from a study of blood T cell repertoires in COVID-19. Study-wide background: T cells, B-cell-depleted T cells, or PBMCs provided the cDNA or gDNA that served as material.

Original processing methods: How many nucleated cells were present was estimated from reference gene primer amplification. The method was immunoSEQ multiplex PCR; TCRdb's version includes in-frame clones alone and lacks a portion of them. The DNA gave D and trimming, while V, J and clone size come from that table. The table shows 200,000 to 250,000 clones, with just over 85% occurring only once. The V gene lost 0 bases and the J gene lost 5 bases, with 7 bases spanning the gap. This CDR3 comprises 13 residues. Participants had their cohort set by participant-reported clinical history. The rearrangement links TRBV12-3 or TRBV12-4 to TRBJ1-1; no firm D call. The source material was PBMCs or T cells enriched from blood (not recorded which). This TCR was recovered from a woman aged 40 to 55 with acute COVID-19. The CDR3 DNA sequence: TGTGCCAGCAGTTTAGCGAGCTTAACTGAAGCTTTCTTT. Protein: CASSLASLTEAFF.